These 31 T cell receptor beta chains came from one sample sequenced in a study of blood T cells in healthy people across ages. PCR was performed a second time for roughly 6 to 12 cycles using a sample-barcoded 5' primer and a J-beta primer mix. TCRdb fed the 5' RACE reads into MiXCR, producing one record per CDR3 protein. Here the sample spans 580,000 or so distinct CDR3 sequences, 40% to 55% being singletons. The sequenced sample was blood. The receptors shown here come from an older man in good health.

The CDR3 DNA is TGCAGCGTTAATAATTTATGGGGCAATGAGCAGTTCTTC. Its translation: CSVNNLWGNEQFF. This rearrangement joins TRBV29-1 to TRBJ2-1; D not certain. CDR1 and CDR2 from the germline V gene are SQVTM and ANQGSEA. The germline V and J ends were trimmed by 5 bases and 6 bases, with 14 bases remaining between them. The CDR3 extends over 13 amino acids.

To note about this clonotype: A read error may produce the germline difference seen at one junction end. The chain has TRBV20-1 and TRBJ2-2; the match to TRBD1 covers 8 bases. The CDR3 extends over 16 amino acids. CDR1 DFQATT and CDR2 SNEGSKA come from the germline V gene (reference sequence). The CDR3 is CSARDIRQGNTVELFF. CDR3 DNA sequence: TGCAGTGCTAGAGATATTCGACAGGGGAACACCGTGGAGCTGTTTTTT.

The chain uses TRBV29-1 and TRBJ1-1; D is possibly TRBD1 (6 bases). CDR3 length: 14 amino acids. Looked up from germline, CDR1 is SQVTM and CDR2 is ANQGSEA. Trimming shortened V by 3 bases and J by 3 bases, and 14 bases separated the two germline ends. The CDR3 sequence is CSVDGQGLYTEAFF. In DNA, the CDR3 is TGCAGCGTTGATGGGCAGGGGTTATACACTGAAGCTTTCTTT.

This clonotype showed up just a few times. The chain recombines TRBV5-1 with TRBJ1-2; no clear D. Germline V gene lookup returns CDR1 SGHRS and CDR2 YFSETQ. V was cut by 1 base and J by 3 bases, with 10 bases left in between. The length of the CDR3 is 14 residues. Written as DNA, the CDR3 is TGCGCCAGCAGCTTGAATGCCAGAGACTATGGCTACACCTTC. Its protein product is CASSLNARDYGYTF.

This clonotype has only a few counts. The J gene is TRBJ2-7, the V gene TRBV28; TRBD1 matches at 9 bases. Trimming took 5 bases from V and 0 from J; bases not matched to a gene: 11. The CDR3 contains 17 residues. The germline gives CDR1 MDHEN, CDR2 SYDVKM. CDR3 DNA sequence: TGTGCCAGCAGTATATCAAATCCGGGACAGGGCTCCTACGAGCAGTACTTC. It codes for CASSISNPGQGSYEQYF.

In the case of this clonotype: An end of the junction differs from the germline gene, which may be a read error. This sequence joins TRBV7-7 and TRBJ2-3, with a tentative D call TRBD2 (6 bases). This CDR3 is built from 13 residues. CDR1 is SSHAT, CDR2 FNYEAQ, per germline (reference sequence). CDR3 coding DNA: TGTGCTAGCAGCCCAGTTGCGGGGGATACGCAGTATTTT. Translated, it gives CASSPVAGDTQYF. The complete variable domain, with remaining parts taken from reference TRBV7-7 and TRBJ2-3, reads GAGVSQSPRYKVTKRGQDVTLRCDPISSHATLYWYQQALGQGPEFLTYFNYEAQPDKSGLPSDRFSAERPEGSISTLTIQRTEQRDSAMYRCASSPVAGDTQYFGPGTRLTVL.

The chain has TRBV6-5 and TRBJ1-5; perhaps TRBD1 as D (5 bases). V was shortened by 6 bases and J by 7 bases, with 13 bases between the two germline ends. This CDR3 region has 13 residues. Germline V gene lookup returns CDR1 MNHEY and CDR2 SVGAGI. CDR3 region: CASRGTAGQPQHF. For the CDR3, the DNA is TGTGCCAGCAGAGGGACGGCGGGGCAGCCCCAGCATTTT.

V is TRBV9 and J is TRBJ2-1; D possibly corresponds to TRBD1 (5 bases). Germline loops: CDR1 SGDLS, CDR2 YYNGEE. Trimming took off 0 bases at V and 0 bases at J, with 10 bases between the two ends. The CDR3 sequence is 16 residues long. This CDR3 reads CASSVASDSSYNEQFF. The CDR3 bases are TGTGCCAGCAGCGTAGCCAGCGACAGCTCCTACAATGAGCAGTTCTTC. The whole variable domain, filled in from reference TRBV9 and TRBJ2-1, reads DSGVTQTPKHLITATGQRVTLRCSPRSGDLSVYWYQQSLDQGLQFLIQYYNGEERAKGNILERFSAQQFPDLHSELNLSSLELGDSALYFCASSVASDSSYNEQFFGPGTRLTVL.

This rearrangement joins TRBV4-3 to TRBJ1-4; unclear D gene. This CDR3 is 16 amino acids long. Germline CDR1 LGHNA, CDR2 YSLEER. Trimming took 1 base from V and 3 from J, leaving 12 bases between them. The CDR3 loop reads CASSQAMRRSNEKLFF. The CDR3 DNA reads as TGCGCCAGCAGCCAAGCGATGAGGAGGTCTAATGAAAAACTGTTTTTT.

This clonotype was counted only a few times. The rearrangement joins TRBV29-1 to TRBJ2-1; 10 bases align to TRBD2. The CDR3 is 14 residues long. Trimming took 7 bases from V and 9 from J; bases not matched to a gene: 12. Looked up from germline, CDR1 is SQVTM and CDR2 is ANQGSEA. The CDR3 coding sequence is TGCAGCGCCCGAAGAGCGGGAGGGAGAGGTGAGCAGTTCTTC. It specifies CSARRAGGRGEQFF.

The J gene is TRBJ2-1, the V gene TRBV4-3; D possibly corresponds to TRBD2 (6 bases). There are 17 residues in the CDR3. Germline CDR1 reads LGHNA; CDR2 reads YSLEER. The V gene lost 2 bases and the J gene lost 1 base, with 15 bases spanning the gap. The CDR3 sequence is CASSQWVFRESYNEQFF. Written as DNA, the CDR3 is TGCGCCAGCAGCCAATGGGTGTTCCGGGAGTCCTACAATGAGCAGTTCTTC.

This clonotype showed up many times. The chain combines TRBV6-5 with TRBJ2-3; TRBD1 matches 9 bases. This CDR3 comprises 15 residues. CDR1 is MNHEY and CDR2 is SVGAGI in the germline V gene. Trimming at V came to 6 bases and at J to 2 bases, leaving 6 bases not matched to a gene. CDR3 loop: CASRLTGGYTDTQYF. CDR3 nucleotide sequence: TGTGCCAGCAGGCTGACAGGGGGGTACACAGATACGCAGTATTTT.

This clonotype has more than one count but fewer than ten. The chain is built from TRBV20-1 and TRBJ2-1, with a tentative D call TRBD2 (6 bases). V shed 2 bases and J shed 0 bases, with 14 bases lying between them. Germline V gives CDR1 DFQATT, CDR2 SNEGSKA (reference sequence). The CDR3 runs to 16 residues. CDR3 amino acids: CSARMASAVSYNEQFF. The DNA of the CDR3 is TGCAGTGCTAGAATGGCTAGCGCCGTCTCCTACAATGAGCAGTTCTTC.

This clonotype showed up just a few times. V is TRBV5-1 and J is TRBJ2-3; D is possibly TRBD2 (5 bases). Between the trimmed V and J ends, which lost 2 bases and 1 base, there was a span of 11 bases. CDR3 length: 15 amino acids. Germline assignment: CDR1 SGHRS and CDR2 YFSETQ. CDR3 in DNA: TGCGCCAGCAGCTTCGACTACCTTGGCACAGATACGCAGTATTTT. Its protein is CASSFDYLGTDTQYF. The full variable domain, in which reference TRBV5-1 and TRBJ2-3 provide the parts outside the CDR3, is KAGVTQTPRYLIKTRGQQVTLSCSPISGHRSVSWYQQTPGQGLQFLFEYFSETQRNKGNFPGRFSGRQFSNSRSEMNVSTLELGDSALYLCASSFDYLGTDTQYFGPGTRLTVL.

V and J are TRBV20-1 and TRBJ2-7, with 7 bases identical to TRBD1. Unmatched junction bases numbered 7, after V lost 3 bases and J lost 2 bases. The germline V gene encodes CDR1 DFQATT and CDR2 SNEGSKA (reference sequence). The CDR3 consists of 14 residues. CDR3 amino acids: CSASRQGKAYEQYF. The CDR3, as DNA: TGCAGTGCTAGCCGACAGGGCAAGGCCTACGAGCAGTACTTC.

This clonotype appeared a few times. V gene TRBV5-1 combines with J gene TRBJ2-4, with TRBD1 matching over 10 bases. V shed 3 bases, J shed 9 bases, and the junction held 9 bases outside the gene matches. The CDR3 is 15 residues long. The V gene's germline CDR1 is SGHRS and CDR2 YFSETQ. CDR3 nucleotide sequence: TGCGCCAGCAGCTCGGCCGGGACAGGGGTCAGCATTCAGTACTTC. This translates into CASSSAGTGVSIQYF. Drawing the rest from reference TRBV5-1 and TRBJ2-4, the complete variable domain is KAGVTQTPRYLIKTRGQQVTLSCSPISGHRSVSWYQQTPGQGLQFLFEYFSETQRNKGNFPGRFSGRQFSNSRSEMNVSTLELGDSALYLCASSSAGTGVSIQYFGAGTRLSVL.

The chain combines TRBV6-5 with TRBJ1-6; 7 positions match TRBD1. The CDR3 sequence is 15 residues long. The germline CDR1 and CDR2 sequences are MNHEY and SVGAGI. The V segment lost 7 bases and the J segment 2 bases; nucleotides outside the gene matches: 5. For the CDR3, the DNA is TGTGCCAGCACCCGAGACAGGGCCTATAATTCACCCCTCCACTTT. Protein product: CASTRDRAYNSPLHF.

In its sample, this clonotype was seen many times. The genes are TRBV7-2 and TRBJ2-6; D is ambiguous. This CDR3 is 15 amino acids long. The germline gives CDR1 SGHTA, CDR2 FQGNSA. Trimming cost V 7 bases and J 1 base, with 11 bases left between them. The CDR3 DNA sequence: TGTGCCAGCACCATAATGGGGTCTGGGGCCAACGTCCTGACTTTC. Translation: CASTIMGSGANVLTF.

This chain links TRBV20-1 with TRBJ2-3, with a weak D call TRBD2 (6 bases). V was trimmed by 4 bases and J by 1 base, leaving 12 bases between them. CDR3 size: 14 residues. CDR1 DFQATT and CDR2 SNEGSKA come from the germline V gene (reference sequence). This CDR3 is CSATPGVGTDTQYF. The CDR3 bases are TGCAGTGCTACCCCGGGGGTGGGCACAGATACGCAGTATTTT.

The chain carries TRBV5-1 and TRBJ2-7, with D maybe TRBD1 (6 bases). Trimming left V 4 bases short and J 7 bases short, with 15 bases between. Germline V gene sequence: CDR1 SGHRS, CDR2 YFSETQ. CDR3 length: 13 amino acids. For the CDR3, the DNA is TGCGCCAGCAGCATATATAACAGGGATGAGCAGTACTTC. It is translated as CASSIYNRDEQYF.

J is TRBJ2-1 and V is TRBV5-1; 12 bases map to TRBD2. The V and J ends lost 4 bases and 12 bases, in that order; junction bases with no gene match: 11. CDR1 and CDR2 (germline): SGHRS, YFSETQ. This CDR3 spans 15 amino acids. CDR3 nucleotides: TGCGCCAGCAGCCTTCGGACTAGCGGGGTACATGGGCAGTTCTTC. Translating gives CASSLRTSGVHGQFF. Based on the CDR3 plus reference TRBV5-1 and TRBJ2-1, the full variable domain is KAGVTQTPRYLIKTRGQQVTLSCSPISGHRSVSWYQQTPGQGLQFLFEYFSETQRNKGNFPGRFSGRQFSNSRSEMNVSTLELGDSALYLCASSLRTSGVHGQFFGPGTRLTVL.

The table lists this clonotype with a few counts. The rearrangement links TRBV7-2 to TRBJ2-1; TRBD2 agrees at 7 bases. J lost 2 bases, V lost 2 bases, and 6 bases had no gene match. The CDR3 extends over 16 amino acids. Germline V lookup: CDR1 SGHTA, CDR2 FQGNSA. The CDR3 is CASSLSGTNTYNEQFF. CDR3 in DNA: TGTGCCAGCAGCTTATCCGGGACTAACACCTACAATGAGCAGTTCTTC.

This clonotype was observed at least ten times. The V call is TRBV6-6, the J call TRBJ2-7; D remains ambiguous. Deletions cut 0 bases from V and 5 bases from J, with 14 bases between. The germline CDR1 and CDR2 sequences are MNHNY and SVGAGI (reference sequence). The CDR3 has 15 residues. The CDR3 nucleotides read TGTGCCAGCAGTTACTCGAGCAGTAGGGCGGACGAGCAGTACTTC. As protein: CASSYSSSRADEQYF.

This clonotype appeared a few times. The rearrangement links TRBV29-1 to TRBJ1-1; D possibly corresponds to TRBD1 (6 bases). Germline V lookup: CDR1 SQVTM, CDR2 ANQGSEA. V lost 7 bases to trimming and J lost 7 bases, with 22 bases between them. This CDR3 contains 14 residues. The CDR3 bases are TGCAGCGCCCCACGGGGGGGGGCAGACCGTGAAGCTTTCTTT. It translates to CSAPRGGADREAFF.

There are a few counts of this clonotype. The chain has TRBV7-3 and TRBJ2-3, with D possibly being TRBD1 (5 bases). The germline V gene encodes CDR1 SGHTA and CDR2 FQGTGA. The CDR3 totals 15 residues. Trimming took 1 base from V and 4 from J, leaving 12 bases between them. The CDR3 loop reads CASSLRGGQADTQYF. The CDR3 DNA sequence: TGTGCCAGCAGCTTAAGGGGCGGCCAAGCAGATACGCAGTATTTT.

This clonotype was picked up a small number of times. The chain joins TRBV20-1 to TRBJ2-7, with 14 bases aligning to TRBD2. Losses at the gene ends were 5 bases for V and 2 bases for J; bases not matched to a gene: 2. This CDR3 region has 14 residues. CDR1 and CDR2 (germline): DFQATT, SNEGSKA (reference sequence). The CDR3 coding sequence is TGCAGTGCTGTGGGACTAGCGGGAGCCTACGAGCAGTACTTC. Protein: CSAVGLAGAYEQYF.

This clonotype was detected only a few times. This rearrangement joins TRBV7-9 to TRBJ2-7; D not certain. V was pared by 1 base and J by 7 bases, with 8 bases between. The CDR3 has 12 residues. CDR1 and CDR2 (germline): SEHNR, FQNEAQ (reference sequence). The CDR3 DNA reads TGTGCCAGCAGCTTAGATGTAAATGAGCAGTACTTC. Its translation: CASSLDVNEQYF.

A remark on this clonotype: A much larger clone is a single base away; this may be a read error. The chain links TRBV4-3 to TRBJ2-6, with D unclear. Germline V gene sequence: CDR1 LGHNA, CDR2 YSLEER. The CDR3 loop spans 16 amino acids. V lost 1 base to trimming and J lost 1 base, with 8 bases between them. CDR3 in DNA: TGCGCCAGCAGCCAAGGAGCAGGATCTGGGGCCAACGTCCTGACTTTC. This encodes CASSQGAGSGANVLTF.

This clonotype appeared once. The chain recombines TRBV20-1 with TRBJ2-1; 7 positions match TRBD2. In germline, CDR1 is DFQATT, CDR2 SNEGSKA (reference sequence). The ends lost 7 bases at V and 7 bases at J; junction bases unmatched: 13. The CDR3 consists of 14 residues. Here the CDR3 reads CSDSPSGAGNEQFF. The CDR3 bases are TGCAGTGACTCACCAAGCGGGGCGGGGAATGAGCAGTTCTTC.

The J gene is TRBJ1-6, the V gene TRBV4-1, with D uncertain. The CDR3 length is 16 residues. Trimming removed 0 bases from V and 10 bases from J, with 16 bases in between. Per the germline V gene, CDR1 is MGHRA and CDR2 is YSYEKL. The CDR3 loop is CASSQDRLVNRSPLHF. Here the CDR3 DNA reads TGCGCCAGCAGCCAAGATCGACTCGTTAATCGGTCACCCCTCCACTTT.

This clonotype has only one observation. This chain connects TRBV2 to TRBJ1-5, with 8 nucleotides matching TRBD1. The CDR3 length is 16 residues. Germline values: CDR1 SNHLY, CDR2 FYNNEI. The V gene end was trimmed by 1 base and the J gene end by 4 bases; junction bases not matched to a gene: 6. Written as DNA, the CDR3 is TGTGCCAGCAGTGAAGGGGCCACAGGGGGTAATCAGCCCCAGCATTTT. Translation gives CASSEGATGGNQPQHF.